The entry below gives a single T cell receptor (beta chain) sequence along with its context. Antigen: not known. This record belongs to a study of T cell responses to AZD1222 COVID-19 vaccine. Study summary: Second-dose timings of about 4 or about 12 weeks were pooled.

The CDR3 contains 17 residues. The V gene's germline CDR1 is SEHNR and CDR2 FQNEAQ (reference sequence). V shed 2 bases and J 1 base; nucleotides not matched to a gene: 7. The study, taken as a whole, reports: In a largely white British group with more females than males, clonal diversity was possibly underestimated. Regions 160-218 and 743-854 held dominance among vaccine-associated CD4 TCRs, which spanned spike. Close to half of spike-specific TCRs reportedly recognize unmutated variant regions.

Measured with immunoSEQ multiplex PCR; TCRdb has only the in-frame clones, and not every one. Among some 130,000 clones, around 87% were seen once, and the ten largest hold 1.4% to 1.5%. The chain recombines TRBV7-9 with TRBJ2-5; 10 bases match TRBD2. The source material was peripheral blood, sampled on day 0 of AZD1222 vaccination. The sequence was collected from an adult in good health. The CDR3 region has the DNA TGTGCCAGCAGCTTACCTTCCAGACTAGCGGGCCAAGAGACCCAGTACTTC. Amino acids: CASSLPSRLAGQETQYF. The full variable domain, its missing parts supplied by reference TRBV7-9 and TRBJ2-5, is DTGVSQNPRHKITKRGQNVTFRCDPISEHNRLYWYRQTLGQGPEFLTYFQNEAQLEKSRLLSDRFSAERPKGSFSTLEIQRTEQGDSAMYLCASSLPSRLAGQETQYFGPGTRLLVL.